The T cell receptor beta chain under discussion was sequenced for a study of T cell changes during pregnancy in multiple sclerosis (dated by TCRdb to between 2017 and 2020). About the full investigation: Changes in the T cell repertoire over the course of pregnancy were examined in this study in women with multiple sclerosis.

From the cysteine up to the phenylalanine, the CDR3 has a length of 15 residues. Here the CDR3 DNA is all that survives: 45 bases in frame from base 1. CDR1 and CDR2, per the germline V gene, are SGHAT and FQNNGV. After removal of 5 bases from V and 1 base from J, the junction retains 8 bases not matched to a gene. The library was prepared using the immunoSEQ multiplex PCR assay. TCRdb took over this immuneACCESS table, retaining in-frame rearrangements with V and J assigned. Such tables are incomplete; in checked studies, under half of the missing clones stem from an unresolved V gene, and the remainder is unexplained. Here the sample has around 88,000 clones; roughly nine tenths occur a single time. Of the sample, about 2.3% is held by the ten largest clones. To note about this clone: What this receptor recognizes is not known. No base-level quality is on record; no much larger clone is a single base apart.

This chain joins TRBV11-2 to TRBJ2-7, with 7 junctional bases fitting TRBD1. The TCR was taken from a female donor in good health, enrolled as a control in a pregnancy study. The material sequenced was peripheral blood, taken after pregnancy. The sequence in DNA is TGTGCCAGCAGCCAGGGGGTACGGGCTTCCTACGAGCAGTACTTC. Translated, it gives CASSQGVRASYEQYF.